This entry describes one TCR beta chain. Residents of about two dozen US areas, aged about 18 to 95 years, made up the participants. Cohort 3 donors counted as recovered after two negative PCRs, clearance, or resolved symptoms. These data originate in a study of blood T cell repertoires in COVID-19. The assay was immunoSEQ multiplex PCR, and TCRdb's table has in-frame clones only and misses some. Of 290,000 or so clones listed, about 89% are singletons. Germline values: CDR1 PRHDT, CDR2 FYEKMQ (reference sequence). This CDR3 has 18 residues. V lost 8 bases, J lost 0 bases, and 23 bases lay in between. The sequencing input was PBMCs or T cells enriched from blood (not recorded which). This chain uses TRBV13 with TRBJ1-5; D is perhaps TRBD1 (6 bases). This sequence originates from a woman under 30 who had recovered from COVID-19. The CDR3 DNA is TGTGCCAGCCGCTCGGGGGGGGCAGGGAGAAATAGCAATCAGCCCCAGCATTTT. It specifies CASRSGGAGRNSNQPQHF.